Each of the 32 T cell receptor beta chains below was sequenced from the same sample in a study of response to subunit inactivated influenza vaccine. TCRdb ran MiXCR on the RT-PCR reads and lists one entry per CDR3 protein. The repertoire holds approximately 680,000 distinct CDR3 sequences, with 15% to 19% as singletons. The sequencing here drew on PBMCs from blood, taken approximately 12 days after vaccination. Every receptor here comes from a man in his fifties or sixties who received an inactivated influenza vaccine.

The rearrangement joins TRBV4-3 to TRBJ2-1; tentative D call: TRBD1 (6 bases). There are 15 residues in the CDR3. Trimming took 4 bases from V and 0 from J, leaving 10 bases between them. The germline gives CDR1 LGHNA, CDR2 YSLEER. CDR3 sequence (DNA): TGCGCCAGCAGCCCCGGACAGATCTCCTACAATGAGCAGTTCTTC. Its translation: CASSPGQISYNEQFF.

The chain has TRBV10-3 and TRBJ2-3; 11 bases align to TRBD1. The CDR3 totals 14 residues. Germline V CDR1 and CDR2: ENHRY, SYGVKD. With V trimmed by 10 bases and J by 6 bases, 9 bases remained unmatched. The CDR3 nucleotides are TGTGCCACCGGGGGGACAGGGGGTTCCGATACGCAGTATTTT. Its protein product is CATGGTGGSDTQYF.

The gene calls are TRBV12-3 or TRBV12-4 and TRBJ2-1; 9 nucleotides match TRBD1. The CDR3 sequence is 14 residues long. Trimming removed 3 bases from V and 9 bases from J; junction bases left unmatched: 6. As DNA, the CDR3 is TGTGCCAGCAGTTTGGGGACAGGGCCGAGTGAGCAGTTCTTC. Its translation: CASSLGTGPSEQFF.

This clonotype has only a few counts. The rearrangement links TRBV7-8 to TRBJ2-1; D unclear. The CDR3 is made up of 14 amino acids. CDR1 is SGHVS, CDR2 FQNEAQ, per germline. Trimming pared 2 bases from V and 8 bases from J, leaving 13 bases between. CDR3 loop: CASSLIRPSHEQFF. The CDR3 coding sequence is TGTGCCAGCAGCTTAATTCGACCGTCCCATGAGCAGTTCTTC.

There are a few counts of this clonotype. The chain uses TRBV5-1 and TRBJ2-5; D not certain. Germline lookup yields CDR1 SGHRS and CDR2 YFSETQ. V was pared by 0 bases and J by 4 bases, with 10 bases between. The CDR3 totals 14 residues. The CDR3 DNA reads TGCGCCAGCAGCTTGGATCAGCCCCGAGAGACCCAGTACTTC. Residues: CASSLDQPRETQYF. Using reference TRBV5-1 and TRBJ2-5 for the parts outside the CDR3, the full variable domain is KAGVTQTPRYLIKTRGQQVTLSCSPISGHRSVSWYQQTPGQGLQFLFEYFSETQRNKGNFPGRFSGRQFSNSRSEMNVSTLELGDSALYLCASSLDQPRETQYFGPGTRLLVL.

This clonotype was picked up a small number of times. The rearrangement joins TRBV6-2 or TRBV6-3 to TRBJ2-1; 7 nucleotides line up with TRBD1. The CDR3 has 15 amino acids. Germline loops: CDR1 MNHEY, CDR2 SVGEGT. V lost 4 bases to trimming and J lost 5 bases; unmatched junction nucleotides: 8. CDR3 region: CASSFGTDNNNEQFF. The DNA of the CDR3 is TGTGCCAGCAGTTTCGGGACAGACAATAACAATGAGCAGTTCTTC.

Many counts were recorded for this clonotype. V usage is TRBV12-3 or TRBV12-4 and J usage is TRBJ2-7; D ambiguous. V shed 5 bases and J shed 6 bases, with 8 bases lying between them. The CDR3 runs 11 residues. CDR3 loop: CASSPSGEQYF. The CDR3 coding sequence is TGTGCCAGCAGTCCCAGTGGCGAGCAGTACTTC.

This clonotype was counted between two and nine times. The V call is TRBV7-6, the J call TRBJ2-7; the D call may be TRBD1 or TRBD2 (6 bases each). Trimming shortened V by 5 bases and J by 7 bases, and 21 bases separated the two germline ends. This CDR3 region has 15 residues. Looked up from germline, CDR1 is SGHVS and CDR2 is FNYEAQ. CDR3 protein: CASSRTTGTQGEQYF. In DNA, the CDR3 is TGTGCCAGCAGCCGAACAACTGGGACTCAGGGGGAGCAGTACTTC.

CDR3 sequence reads: CASSPRWDASTDTQYF. DNA for the CDR3: TGCGCCAGCAGCCCTAGATGGGATGCAAGCACAGATACGCAGTATTTT. The chain is built from TRBV4-3 and TRBJ2-3; D is unresolved. The germline V and J ends were trimmed by 4 bases and 0 bases, with 14 bases remaining between them. The CDR3 has 16 residues. CDR1 and CDR2 (germline): LGHNA, YSLEER.

This clonotype was seen more than once but under ten times. The chain has TRBV28 and TRBJ1-5; possibly TRBD1 for D (6 bases). Between the trimmed V and J ends, which lost 4 bases and 5 bases, there was a span of 15 bases. This CDR3 is 15 amino acids long. The germline V gene has CDR1 MDHEN and CDR2 SYDVKM. CDR3 protein: CASSSQSGGYQPQHF. The CDR3 nucleotides are TGTGCCAGCAGTTCGCAATCCGGGGGCTATCAGCCCCAGCATTTT.

This clonotype appeared a few times. The chain links TRBV15 to TRBJ2-1; D is uncertain. V was shortened by 3 bases and J by 9 bases, with 12 bases between the two germline ends. The CDR3 consists of 13 residues. Germline V gene lookup returns CDR1 LNHNV and CDR2 YYDKDF (reference sequence). CDR3: CATSSGRAVEQFF. The CDR3 nucleotides read TGTGCCACCAGCAGTGGAAGGGCGGTTGAGCAGTTCTTC.

The chain recombines TRBV7-9 with TRBJ2-1, with TRBD2 identical over 11 bases. Trimming removed 5 bases from V and 4 bases from J; junction bases left unmatched: 7. Germline V gives CDR1 SEHNR, CDR2 FQNEAQ (reference sequence). The CDR3 sequence is 16 residues long. CDR3 sequence (DNA): TGTGCCAGCAGCCCCGTGACTAGCGGGATTTACAATGAGCAGTTCTTC. This codes for CASSPVTSGIYNEQFF.

The chain recombines TRBV6-2 or TRBV6-3 with TRBJ1-1; D unresolved. CDR3 length: 13 amino acids. Germline V gene data show CDR1 as MNHEY and CDR2 as SVGEGT. V shed 2 bases and J shed 1 base, with 5 bases lying between them. CDR3 sequence: CASSYMENTEAFF. The CDR3 bases are TGTGCCAGCAGTTACATGGAGAACACTGAAGCTTTCTTT.

This chain links TRBV30 with TRBJ2-1; 9 bases fit TRBD1. The CDR3 has 11 amino acids. Germline trimming cut 5 bases from V and 12 bases from J; bases unmatched to any gene: 5. The germline V gene has CDR1 GTSNPN and CDR2 SVGIG (reference sequence). The CDR3 loop reads CAWGDRGAQFF. The DNA of the CDR3 is TGTGCCTGGGGAGACAGGGGGGCGCAGTTCTTC.

This clonotype was counted between two and nine times. The gene calls are TRBV21-1 and TRBJ1-5. TRBV21-1 is marked as a pseudogene. CDR3 length equals 13 residues. The chain's CDR3 is CASSKFGDQPQHF. In nucleotides, the CDR3 is TGTGCCAGCAGCAAATTCGGAGATCAGCCCCAGCATTTT.

The chain links TRBV6-5 to TRBJ2-5; the D gene could be TRBD1 or TRBD2 (5 bases each). This CDR3 is built from 15 residues. V was pared by 0 bases and J by 4 bases, with 12 bases between. The V gene's germline CDR1 is MNHEY and CDR2 SVGAGI. The CDR3 DNA reads as TGTGCCAGCAGTTACTCTTCCCGGGGACGAGAGACCCAGTACTTC. It is translated as CASSYSSRGRETQYF.

This clonotype showed up just a few times. Written as DNA, the CDR3 is TGTGCCATCAGCGTCTCGGGACAGAACTACGAGCAGTACTTC. Translated: CAISVSGQNYEQYF. This chain uses TRBV10-3 with TRBJ2-7, with TRBD1 matching over 7 bases. Germline V gene sequence: CDR1 ENHRY, CDR2 SYGVKD. V lost 6 bases to trimming and J lost 3 bases; unmatched junction nucleotides: 8. The CDR3 extends over 14 amino acids.

This clonotype was detected a few times. The chain employs TRBV20-1 and TRBJ2-2; 8 bases agree with TRBD2. The CDR3 length is 16 residues. Per the germline V gene, CDR1 is DFQATT and CDR2 is SNEGSKA (reference sequence). Trimming at V came to 5 bases and at J to 4 bases, leaving 12 bases not matched to a gene. DNA of the CDR3: TGCAGTGCTTCCCGGACTAGCAGCATCCTCACCGGGGAGCTGTTTTTT. This gives the protein CSASRTSSILTGELFF.

Comment on this clonotype: One end of the junction varies from germline; a read error may be responsible. The chain carries TRBV28 and TRBJ2-5; 9 bases fit TRBD1. Germline V lookup: CDR1 MDHEN, CDR2 SYDVKM. This CDR3 is 14 amino acids long. This CDR3 reads CPSRVDRGSETQYF. CDR3 nucleotide sequence: TGTCCCAGCAGAGTGGACAGGGGAAGTGAGACCCAGTACTTC.

The V and J genes are TRBV10-3 and TRBJ2-7, with TRBD1 as a possible D gene (5 bases). Looked up from germline, CDR1 is ENHRY and CDR2 is SYGVKD. V gave up 3 bases and J gave up 0 bases, with 15 bases separating them. The CDR3 spans 16 residues. CDR3 residues: CAISDLQGSSSYEQYF. DNA of the CDR3: TGTGCCATCAGTGATCTGCAGGGCTCCAGCTCCTACGAGCAGTACTTC.

This clonotype was seen only a few times. This chain links TRBV2 with TRBJ2-3; D gene uncertain. V gave up 3 bases and J gave up 1 base, with 8 bases separating them. Germline lookup yields CDR1 SNHLY and CDR2 FYNNEI. CDR3 length equals 14 residues. This chain's CDR3 is CASSDLLRTDTQYF. The CDR3 DNA reads as TGTGCCAGCAGTGATCTGTTACGCACAGATACGCAGTATTTT.

This clonotype was counted a few times. V gene TRBV5-6 combines with J gene TRBJ2-2; D remains unclear. V shed 1 base and J shed 6 bases, with 4 bases lying between them. This CDR3 contains 12 residues. Looked up from germline, CDR1 is SGHDT and CDR2 is YYEEEE. In DNA form, the CDR3 reads TGTGCCAGCAGCTTGACTCCCGGGGAGCTGTTTTTT. Protein sequence: CASSLTPGELFF.

This clonotype has only one observation. The J gene is TRBJ2-7, the V gene TRBV6-1; 9 nucleotides agree with TRBD1. Germline CDR1 and CDR2: MNHNS and SASEGT. The CDR3 totals 13 residues. V lost 5 bases and J lost 6; bases outside the gene matches: 5. CDR3 coding DNA: TGTGCCAGCAGTCGGGACAGGGTTTCCGAGCAGTACTTC. Amino acid sequence: CASSRDRVSEQYF.

The sample holds a few counts of this clonotype. The chain links TRBV7-6 to TRBJ2-7; weak D call: TRBD2 (6 bases). Deletions cut 5 bases from V and 3 bases from J, with 14 bases between. CDR1 and CDR2 (germline): SGHVS, FNYEAQ. The CDR3 is 14 amino acids. In nucleotides, the CDR3 is TGTGCCAGCAGCCCGATGGAGGGCGGCTACGAGCAGTACTTC. Its protein product is CASSPMEGGYEQYF.

The chain uses TRBV11-1 and TRBJ2-5; a weak D match, TRBD1 (6 bases). Germline-derived CDR1 and CDR2 are SGHAT and FQDESV (reference sequence). V lost 6 bases and J 1 base, leaving 9 bases between the germline ends. This CDR3 is built from 13 residues. This chain's CDR3 is CASSNRAQETQYF. CDR3 nucleotide sequence: TGTGCCAGCAGTAACAGGGCCCAAGAGACCCAGTACTTC.

The J gene is TRBJ2-7, the V gene TRBV7-9, with D tentatively TRBD1 (5 bases). The CDR3 has 13 amino acids. Trimming took off 8 bases at V and 4 bases at J, with 15 bases between the two ends. Looked up from germline, CDR1 is SEHNR and CDR2 is FQNEAQ (reference sequence). The CDR3: CASESRQGYEQYF. The CDR3 DNA is TGTGCCAGCGAGTCCCGGCAGGGTTACGAGCAGTACTTC. Filled out from reference TRBV7-9 and TRBJ2-7, the complete variable domain reads DTGVSQNPRHKITKRGQNVTFRCDPISEHNRLYWYRQTLGQGPEFLTYFQNEAQLEKSRLLSDRFSAERPKGSFSTLEIQRTEQGDSAMYLCASESRQGYEQYFGPGTRLTVT.

The chain uses TRBV7-2 and TRBJ1-6; 8 positions match TRBD1. The J segment lost 5 bases and the V segment lost 2 bases, leaving 2 bases of the junction unmatched. The V gene's germline CDR1 is SGHTA and CDR2 FQGNSA. The length of the CDR3 is 15 residues. The CDR3 coding sequence is TGTGCCAGCAGCTTACAGGGGGCGGATAATTCACCCCTCCACTTT. Protein product: CASSLQGADNSPLHF.

Many counts were recorded for this clonotype. This chain links TRBV10-3 with TRBJ2-3, with 12 bases lining up with TRBD2. This CDR3 spans 15 amino acids. Germline CDR1 is ENHRY and CDR2 is SYGVKD. The junction had 4 bases not matched to a gene; V was cut back by 5 bases and J by 4 bases. The CDR3 nucleotides read TGTGCCATCAGTATGACTAGCGGGGGTTCAGATACGCAGTATTTT. Translation: CAISMTSGGSDTQYF.

This clonotype appeared a few times. The chain recombines TRBV6-1 with TRBJ1-2; 9 positions agree with TRBD1. Germline-derived CDR1 and CDR2 are MNHNS and SASEGT. This CDR3 contains 15 residues. The V gene end was trimmed by 5 bases and the J gene end by 5 bases; junction bases not matched to a gene: 9. The CDR3 DNA reads as TGTGCCAGCAGTACCCCGGGACAGGGAGAATATGGCTACACCTTC. The encoded protein is CASSTPGQGEYGYTF.

The sample holds a few counts of this clonotype. The gene calls are TRBV2 and TRBJ1-1; D ambiguous. CDR3 length: 11 amino acids. Germline V gene lookup returns CDR1 SNHLY and CDR2 FYNNEI. Trimming pared 7 bases from V and 9 bases from J, leaving 12 bases between. The CDR3 protein is CASTEMEKAFF. The DNA for the CDR3 is TGTGCCAGCACAGAAATGGAGAAAGCTTTCTTT.

In regard to this clonotype: A much larger clonotype is one base distant, so this may be a read error. The J gene is TRBJ2-1, the V gene TRBV3-1; D not certain. This CDR3 is 11 amino acids long. The V end was cut by 1 base, the J end by 8 bases, with 3 bases between. Germline loops: CDR1 LGHDT, CDR2 YNNKEL (reference sequence). The CDR3 region is CASSQVHEQFF. CDR3 nucleotides: TGTGCCAGCAGCCAAGTACATGAGCAGTTCTTC.

This clonotype occurred a few times. The rearrangement joins TRBV6-1 to TRBJ2-7, with TRBD1 identical over 9 bases. CDR3 size: 14 residues. Germline V CDR1 and CDR2: MNHNS, SASEGT. V was clipped by 5 bases and J by 2 bases; unmatched bases: 4. CDR3 in amino acids: CASSIRQGAYEQYF. CDR3 sequence (DNA): TGTGCCAGCAGTATAAGACAGGGGGCCTACGAGCAGTACTTC.